A single sample is the source of the 5 T cell receptor beta chains below, sequenced in a study of beta chain features in type 1 diabetes. The entirety of the isolated RNA underwent reverse transcription, so expressed TCRB transcripts were sequenced. The repertoire was sequenced with immunoSEQ multiplex PCR; TCRdb's copy has only in-frame clones and lacks some. The profile shows over 350,000 clones, about 14% of them singletons. The sample comprised naive CD4+ T cells from blood. Source of these receptors: a woman aged 18-29 years in good health.

This clone was picked up a small number of times. The genes are TRBV18 and TRBJ1-5; 9 bases agree with TRBD1. Germline V CDR1 and CDR2: KGHSH, LQKENI. The trim removed 3 bases at V and 6 bases at J, leaving 6 bases unmatched. The CDR3 runs to 15 residues. The CDR3 loop reads CASSPPGTGFQPQHF. CDR3 sequence (DNA): TGTGCCAGCTCACCCCCCGGGACAGGGTTTCAGCCCCAGCATTTT. Looking up the rest from reference TRBV18 and TRBJ1-5 gives the full variable domain: NAGVMQNPRHLVRRRGQEARLRCSPMKGHSHVYWYRQLPEEGLKFMVYLQKENIIDESGMPKERFSAEFPKEGPSILRIQQVVRGDSAAYFCASSPPGTGFQPQHFGDGTRLSIL.

This clone was picked up a small number of times. Other nucleotide sequences in the sample specify the same CDR3. The chain couples TRBV15 to TRBJ1-4, with TRBD1 as a possible D gene (6 bases). The V end was cut by 0 bases, the J end by 6 bases, with 8 bases between. CDR3 length: 14 residues. Looked up from germline, CDR1 is LNHNV and CDR2 is YYDKDF (reference sequence). CDR3 bases: TGTGCCACCAGCAGAGACAGGGGAGATGAAAAACTGTTTTTT. Translated: CATSRDRGDEKLFF.

The chain couples TRBV5-1 to TRBJ1-1; weak D call: TRBD1 (5 bases). The CDR3 is made up of 14 amino acids. Germline V gene lookup returns CDR1 SGHRS and CDR2 YFSETQ. Trimming cost V 4 bases and J 2 bases, with 12 bases left between them. The CDR3 nucleotides read TGCGCCAGCAGCGAAGGGGCCGTAAACACTGAAGCTTTCTTT. It specifies CASSEGAVNTEAFF.

The table lists this clone with a few counts. This rearrangement joins TRBV29-1 to TRBJ1-2; tentatively, D is TRBD1 (5 bases). CDR1 and CDR2 (germline): SQVTM, ANQGSEA. The CDR3 totals 11 residues. Trimming took 4 bases from V and 6 from J, leaving 9 bases between them. This CDR3 is CSVAGLDGYTF. CDR3 in DNA: TGCAGCGTTGCGGGACTCGATGGCTACACCTTC.

The rearrangement links TRBV7-9 to TRBJ1-4; the D gene is possibly TRBD1 (6 bases). V gave up 4 bases and J gave up 5 bases, with 14 bases separating them. This CDR3 contains 15 residues. Germline CDR1 is SEHNR and CDR2 is FQNEAQ (reference sequence). CDR3 region: CASSSQGRLNEKLFF. The CDR3 DNA reads as TGTGCCAGCAGCTCCCAGGGGCGCTTAAATGAAAAACTGTTTTTT.